This TCR beta chain was recovered during a study of T cells in Graves' hyperthyroidism and ophthalmopathy. Whole-study findings and limits: The blood repertoire included most of the expanded thyroid clonotypes above 0.001.

Diagnoses were established using clinical symptoms, serum thyroxine and TRAb, thyroid ultrasound and orbital computed tomography. The investigators amplified TCR beta CDR3 regions from RNA transcripts. With the HTBI primer set, the TCR CDR3 went through a first round of RT-PCR. TCRdb redid the calling of the multiplex PCR reads with MiXCR, one entry per CDR3 protein. Of around 690,000 distinct CDR3 sequences listed, roughly a sixth are singletons. The junction had 14 bases not matched to a gene; V was cut back by 5 bases and J by 7 bases. CDR3 length: 16 residues. The germline V gene has CDR1 SGHTA and CDR2 FQGNSA. In its sample, this clonotype was seen many times. Its antigen is unknown.

V gene TRBV7-2 combines with J gene TRBJ1-2; TRBD1 matches 9 bases. The receptor was derived from a man in his forties or fifties with Graves' hyperthyroidism. The sample comprised blood. DNA of the CDR3: TGTGCCAGCAGCCTGAGCACCGGGACAGGGTGGGGTGGCTACACCTTC. As protein: CASSLSTGTGWGGYTF. The full variable domain, completed using reference TRBV7-2 and TRBJ1-2, is GAGVSQSPSNKVTEKGKDVELRCDPISGHTALYWYRQSLGQGLEFLIYFQGNSAPDKSGLPSDRFSAERTGGSVSTLTIQRTQQEDSAVYLCASSLSTGTGWGGYTFGSGTRLTVV.